This T cell receptor beta chain was documented in a study of T-cell reconstitution after alpha-beta-depleted transplantation in children. Study observations and caveats: By one year post-transplant, T-cell counts and diversity largely arose from T cells that were newly produced. Reportedly, roughly two months post-transplant, alpha-beta T cells arose from several hundred expanded graft clones. Some patients showed high day-60 TCRbeta diversity, which derived from surviving recipient T cells and thymic progenitors.

For this clonotype: Antigen specificity is unknown.

Trimming cost V 1 base and J 10 bases, with 11 bases left between them. The CDR3 runs to 13 residues. The germline V gene encodes CDR1 MGHRA and CDR2 YSYEKL. Preparation of the TCRbeta library used unique molecular identifiers. Each CDR3 protein is one row after TCRdb ran MiXCR on the PCR reads. The repertoire holds about a million distinct CDR3 sequences, around 30% seen once, with 28% in the top ten. The material was PBMCs, mostly from graft donor cells, obtained 360 days after TCRalphabeta/CD19-depleted stem cell transplant. J is TRBJ2-1 and V is TRBV4-1; D is uncertain. The sequence derives from a boy in the first two years of life who had a stem cell transplant for SCID, so the T cells may come from the graft donor. CDR3 nucleotide sequence: TGCGCCAGCAGCCAAGGTCGCGTTGGGGAGCAGTTCTTC. Its protein is CASSQGRVGEQFF.